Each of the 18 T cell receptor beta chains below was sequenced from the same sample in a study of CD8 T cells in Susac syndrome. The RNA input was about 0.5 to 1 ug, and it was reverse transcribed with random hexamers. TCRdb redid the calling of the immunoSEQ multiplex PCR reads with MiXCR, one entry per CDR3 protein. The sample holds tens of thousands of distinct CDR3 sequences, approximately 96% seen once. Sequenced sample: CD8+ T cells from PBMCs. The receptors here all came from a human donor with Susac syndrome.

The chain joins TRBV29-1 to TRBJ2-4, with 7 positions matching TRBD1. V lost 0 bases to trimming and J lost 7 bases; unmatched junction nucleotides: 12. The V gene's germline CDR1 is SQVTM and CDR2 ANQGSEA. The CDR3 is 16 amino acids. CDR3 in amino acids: CSVEETKGAAWNIQYF. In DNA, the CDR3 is TGCAGCGTTGAAGAAACGAAGGGGGCAGCGTGGAACATTCAGTACTTC.

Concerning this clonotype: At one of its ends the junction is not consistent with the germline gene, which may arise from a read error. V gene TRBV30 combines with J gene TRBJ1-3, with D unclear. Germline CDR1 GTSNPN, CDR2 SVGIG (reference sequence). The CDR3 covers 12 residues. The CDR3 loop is CAWIRSENTIYF. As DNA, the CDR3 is TGTGCCTGGATACGCTCTGAAAACACCATATATTTT.

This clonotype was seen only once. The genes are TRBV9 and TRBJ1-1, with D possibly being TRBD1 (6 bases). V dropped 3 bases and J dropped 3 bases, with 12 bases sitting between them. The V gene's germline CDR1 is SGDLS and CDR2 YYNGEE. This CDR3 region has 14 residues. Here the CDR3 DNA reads TGTGCCAGCAGCGCCCAAACAGGGTACACTGAAGCTTTCTTT. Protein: CASSAQTGYTEAFF.

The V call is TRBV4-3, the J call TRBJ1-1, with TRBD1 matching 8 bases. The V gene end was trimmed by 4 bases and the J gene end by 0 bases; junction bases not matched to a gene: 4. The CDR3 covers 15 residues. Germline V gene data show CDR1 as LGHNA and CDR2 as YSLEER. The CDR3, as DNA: TGCGCCAGCAGCCCCGGGGACAGGATGAACACTGAAGCTTTCTTT. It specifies CASSPGDRMNTEAFF.

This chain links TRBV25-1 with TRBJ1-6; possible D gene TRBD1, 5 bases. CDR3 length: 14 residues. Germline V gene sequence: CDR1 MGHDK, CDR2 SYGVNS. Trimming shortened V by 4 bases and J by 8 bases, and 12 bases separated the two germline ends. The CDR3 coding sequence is TGTGCCAGCAGTGGGGACGGTATGCATTCACCCCTCCACTTT. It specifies CASSGDGMHSPLHF.

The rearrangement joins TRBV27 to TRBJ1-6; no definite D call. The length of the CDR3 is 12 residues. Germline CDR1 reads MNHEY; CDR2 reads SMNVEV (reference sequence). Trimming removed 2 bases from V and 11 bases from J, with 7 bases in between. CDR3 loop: CASSLKRAPLHF. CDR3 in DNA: TGTGCCAGCAGTTTAAAGAGGGCACCCCTCCACTTT.

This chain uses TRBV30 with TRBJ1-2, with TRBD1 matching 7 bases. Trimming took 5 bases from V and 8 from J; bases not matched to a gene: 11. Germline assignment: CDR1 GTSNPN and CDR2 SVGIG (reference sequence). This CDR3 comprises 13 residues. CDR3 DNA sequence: TGTGCCTGGGGGATTGGGACAGCTCGCGGCTACACCTTC. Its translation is CAWGIGTARGYTF. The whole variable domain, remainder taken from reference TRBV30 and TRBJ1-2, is SQTIHQWPATLVQPVGSPLSLECTVEGTSNPNLYWYRQAAGRGLQLLFYSVGIGQISSEVPQNLSASRPQDRQFILSSKKLLLSDSGFYLCAWGIGTARGYTFGSGTRLTVV.

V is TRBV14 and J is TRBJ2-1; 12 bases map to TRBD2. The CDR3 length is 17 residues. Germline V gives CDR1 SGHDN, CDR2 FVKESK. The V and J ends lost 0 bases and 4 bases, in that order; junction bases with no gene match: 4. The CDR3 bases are TGTGCCAGCAGCCAAGAGGCTAGCGGGGGGGCGTACAATGAGCAGTTCTTC. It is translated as CASSQEASGGAYNEQFF.

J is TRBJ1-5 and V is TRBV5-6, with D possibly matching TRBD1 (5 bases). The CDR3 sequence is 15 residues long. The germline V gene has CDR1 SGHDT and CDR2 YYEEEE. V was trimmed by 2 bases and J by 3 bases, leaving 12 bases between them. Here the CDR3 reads CASSFHPTDNQPQHF. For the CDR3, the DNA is TGTGCCAGCAGCTTTCACCCGACAGACAATCAGCCCCAGCATTTT.

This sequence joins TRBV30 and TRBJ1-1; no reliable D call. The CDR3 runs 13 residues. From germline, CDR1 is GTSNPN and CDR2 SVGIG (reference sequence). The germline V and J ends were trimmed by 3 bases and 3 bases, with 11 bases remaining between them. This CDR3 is CAWSMRDDTEAFF. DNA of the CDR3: TGTGCCTGGAGCATGAGGGATGACACTGAAGCTTTCTTT.

This chain's CDR3 is CASSFQGAVGYEQYF. The CDR3 nucleotides are TGTGCCAGCAGCTTCCAGGGGGCAGTCGGCTACGAGCAGTACTTC. The chain links TRBV13 to TRBJ2-7, with 8 bases that match TRBD1. CDR1 PRHDT and CDR2 FYEKMQ come from the germline V gene (reference sequence). The CDR3 has 15 residues. V was pared by 3 bases and J by 3 bases, with 7 bases of the junction left unmatched. The variable domain in full, completed from reference TRBV13 and TRBJ2-7, reads AAGVIQSPRHLIKEKRETATLKCYPIPRHDTVYWYQQGPGQDPQFLISFYEKMQSDKGSIPDRFSAQQFSDYHSELNMSSLELGDSALYFCASSFQGAVGYEQYFGPGTRLTVT.

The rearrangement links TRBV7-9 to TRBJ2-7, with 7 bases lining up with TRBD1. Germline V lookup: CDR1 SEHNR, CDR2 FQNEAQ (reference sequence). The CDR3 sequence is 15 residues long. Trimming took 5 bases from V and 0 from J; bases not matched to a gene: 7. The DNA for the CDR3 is TGTGCCAGCAGCCTCACGGGACAGCCCTCCTACGAGCAGTACTTC. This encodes CASSLTGQPSYEQYF. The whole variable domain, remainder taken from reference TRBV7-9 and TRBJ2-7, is DTGVSQNPRHKITKRGQNVTFRCDPISEHNRLYWYRQTLGQGPEFLTYFQNEAQLEKSRLLSDRFSAERPKGSFSTLEIQRTEQGDSAMYLCASSLTGQPSYEQYFGPGTRLTVT.

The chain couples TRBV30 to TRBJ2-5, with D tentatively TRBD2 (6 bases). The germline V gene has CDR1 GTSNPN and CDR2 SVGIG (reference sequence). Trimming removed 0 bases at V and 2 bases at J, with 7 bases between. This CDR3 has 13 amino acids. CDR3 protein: CAWSVRGQETQYF. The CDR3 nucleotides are TGTGCCTGGAGTGTACGGGGGCAAGAGACCCAGTACTTC.

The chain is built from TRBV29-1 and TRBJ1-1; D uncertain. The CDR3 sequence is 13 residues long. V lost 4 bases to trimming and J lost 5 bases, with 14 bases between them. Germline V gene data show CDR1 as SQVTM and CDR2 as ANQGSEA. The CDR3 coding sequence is TGCAGCGTTGCGTTCGGGCCGGGGACTGAAGCTTTCTTT. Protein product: CSVAFGPGTEAFF.

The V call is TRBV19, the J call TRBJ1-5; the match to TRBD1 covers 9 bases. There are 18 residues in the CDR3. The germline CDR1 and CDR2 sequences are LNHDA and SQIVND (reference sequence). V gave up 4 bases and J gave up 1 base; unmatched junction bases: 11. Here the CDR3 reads CASSRRTGDSRSNQPQHF. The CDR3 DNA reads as TGTGCCAGTAGTAGACGGACAGGGGATAGTCGAAGCAATCAGCCCCAGCATTTT.

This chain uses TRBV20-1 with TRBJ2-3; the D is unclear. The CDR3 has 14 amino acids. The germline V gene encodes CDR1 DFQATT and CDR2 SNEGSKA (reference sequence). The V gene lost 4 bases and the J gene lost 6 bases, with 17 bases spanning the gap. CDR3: CSATQANHVDTQYF. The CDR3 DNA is TGCAGTGCTACGCAAGCTAACCATGTCGATACGCAGTATTTT.

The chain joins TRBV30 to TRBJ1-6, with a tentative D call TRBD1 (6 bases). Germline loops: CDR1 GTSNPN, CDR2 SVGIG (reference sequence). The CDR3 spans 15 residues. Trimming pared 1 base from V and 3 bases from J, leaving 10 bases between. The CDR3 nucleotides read TGTGCCTGGAGTGGTGGACAGCTCTATAATTCACCCCTCCACTTT. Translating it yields CAWSGGQLYNSPLHF. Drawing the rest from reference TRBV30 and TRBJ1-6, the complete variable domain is SQTIHQWPATLVQPVGSPLSLECTVEGTSNPNLYWYRQAAGRGLQLLFYSVGIGQISSEVPQNLSASRPQDRQFILSSKKLLLSDSGFYLCAWSGGQLYNSPLHFGNGTRLTVT.

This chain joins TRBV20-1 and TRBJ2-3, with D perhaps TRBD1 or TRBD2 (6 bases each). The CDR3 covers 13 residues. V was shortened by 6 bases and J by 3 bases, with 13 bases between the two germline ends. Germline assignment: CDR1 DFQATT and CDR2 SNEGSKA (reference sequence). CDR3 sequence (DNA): TGCAGTGCCGCCGGGGGCGATACAGATACGCAGTATTTT. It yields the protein CSAAGGDTDTQYF.